A few counts support the clone carrying this T cell receptor (beta chain). Its antigen is currently unknown. The data were taken from a study of early T cells in non-severe SARS-CoV-2 infection. On the study more broadly: Sequencing targeted bulk RNA from unsorted whole blood, leaving chains unpaired. General study findings and limits: Reliance on VDJdb matching favored anti-spike CD8 responses; private and CD4 specificities were missed.

Researchers tagged individual cDNA molecules with unique molecular identifiers. TCRdb re-analysed the 5' RACE reads in MiXCR, keeping a single row per CDR3 protein. This sample has approximately 110,000 distinct CDR3 sequences, with about 15% found just once. Trimming pared 6 bases from V and 0 bases from J, leaving 5 bases between. CDR3 size: 13 residues. Input material: whole blood. The receptor was isolated from an adult who was a healthcare worker with PCR-confirmed SARS-CoV-2 infection or an uninfected control (not recorded which). The chain is built from TRBV12-3 or TRBV12-4 and TRBJ2-2, with no clear D. The DNA of the CDR3 is TGTGCCAGCAGCCGAACGAACACCGGGGAGCTGTTTTTT. It yields the protein CASSRTNTGELFF.